This T cell receptor beta chain was retrieved from a study of neurological immune-mediated disorders. It was from 2 million PBMCs stored at -80 C that the unsorted libraries were obtained. Findings of the study overall: HTLV-1-associated myelopathy had the most TCR clonal expansion, while multiple sclerosis had the least, a level that fell below healthy controls. Subjects shared no identical expanded-clone CDR3 amino acid sequences, suggesting private TCR-beta repertoires in all groups.

With V trimmed by 3 bases and J by 6 bases, 11 bases remained unmatched. The germline V gene has CDR1 DFQATT and CDR2 SNEGSKA (reference sequence). The CDR3 contains 15 residues. By 5'RACE with 10-nucleotide random UMIs, the cDNA was made. TCRdb ran MiXCR on the 5' RACE reads and lists one entry per CDR3 protein. The table has more than 35,000 distinct CDR3 sequences, approximately 10% seen once. This clonotype was observed at least ten times. As yet, its antigen is unknown. V usage is TRBV20-1 and J usage is TRBJ2-3, with TRBD1 matching over 8 bases. The source of this sequence is a woman between 25 and 40 years old with HTLV-1-associated myelopathy (HAM/TSP). Sequencing was performed on PBMCs. The CDR3 nucleotides read TGCAGTGCTAGCCACCGCCGGCAGGGGGCCGATACGCAGTATTTT. Translation: CSASHRRQGADTQYF.